The 22 T cell receptor beta chains below all came from one sample that was sequenced in a study of shared clonotypes between healthy human individuals (dated by TCRdb to 2020 to 2022). Library creation used the immunoSEQ multiplex PCR assay. Here the immuneACCESS table is served through TCRdb, limited to in-frame sequences with V and J called. Missing clones are a known gap in these copies; in checked studies unresolved V genes cover under half, and the rest lacks a known reason. This sample gives some 530,000 clones in total; over 70% of them show up just once. The ten largest clonotypes hold roughly 13% of the sample. Sequenced material: PBMCs. The receptors shown here come from a woman aged 40 to 55 in good health. Some clones in this sample may be carry-over from other donors' samples.

This rearrangement joins TRBV4-1 to TRBJ1-1; D is perhaps TRBD1 (5 bases). Germline CDR1 MGHRA, CDR2 YSYEKL. The CDR3 is 17 residues long. V lost 4 bases and J lost 4, with 22 bases in between. The CDR3 is CASSRGAAQGGSTEAFF. The CDR3 region has the DNA TGCGCCAGCAGCCGAGGGGCGGCCCAGGGAGGATCCACTGAAGCTTTCTTT.

In the case of this clone: The likely explanation is a read error, given a far larger clone one base away. Within the sample, other DNA sequences also encode this same CDR3. The chain uses TRBV7-3 and TRBJ2-2; D is ambiguous. This CDR3 has 15 amino acids. Germline CDR1 and CDR2: SGHTA and FQGTGA. V dropped 2 bases and J dropped 2 bases, with 9 bases sitting between them. The DNA of the CDR3 is TGTGCCAGCAGCTTAGGGGATAGAAACACCGGGGAGCTGTTTTTT. It is translated as CASSLGDRNTGELFF.

This clone appeared a single time. CDR3 protein: CASSHGAGGQNGYTF. CDR3 DNA sequence: TGTGCCAGCAGCCACGGGGCAGGAGGACAGAATGGCTACACCTTC. The chain combines TRBV6-6 with TRBJ1-2, with a tentative D call TRBD1 (6 bases). Trimming cost V 6 bases and J 6 bases, with 20 bases left between them. Germline CDR1 MNHNY, CDR2 SVGAGI (reference sequence). The CDR3 covers 15 residues.

About this clone itself: The junction differs from germline at one of its ends, possibly a read error. The chain is built from TRBV5-3 and TRBJ2-1, with TRBD1 matching over 8 bases. TRBV5-3 is annotated as an ORF whose role is uncertain. The CDR3 spans 15 residues. CDR3 in DNA: TGTGCCAGCAGCTCCGGGACAGGAGGTTACAATGAGCAGTTCTTC. It encodes CASSSGTGGYNEQFF.

The chain couples TRBV6-4 to TRBJ2-3, with unresolved D. The CDR3 contains 14 residues. V was shortened by 3 bases and J by 2 bases, with 9 bases between the two germline ends. The germline CDR1 and CDR2 sequences are MRHNA and SNTAGT. The CDR3 here is CASSETGPTDTQYF. For the CDR3, the DNA is TGTGCCAGCAGTGAGACCGGGCCCACAGATACGCAGTATTTT.

The V call is TRBV10-3, the J call TRBJ2-2; D is unresolved. Germline V lookup: CDR1 ENHRY, CDR2 SYGVKD. Deletions cut 3 bases from V and 1 base from J, with 12 bases between. The CDR3 totals 16 residues. The CDR3 is CAISDLELRNTGELFF. CDR3 nucleotide sequence: TGTGCCATCAGTGATTTGGAGTTAAGGAACACCGGGGAGCTGTTTTTT.

The chain links TRBV20-1 to TRBJ2-5; weak D call: TRBD2 (6 bases). The tail of the sequence fits TRBJ2-7 better, so the J call may be wrong. CDR1 is DFQATT and CDR2 is SNEGSKA in the germline V gene (reference sequence). The CDR3 covers 11 residues. CDR3 nucleotides: TGCAGTGTTCGACTAGTGAACGAGCAGTACTTC. Its protein product is CSVRLVNEQYF.

This chain connects TRBV30 to TRBJ2-5; a weak D match, TRBD1 (6 bases). Trimming cost V 2 bases and J 5 bases, with 12 bases left between them. CDR3 size: 13 residues. Germline CDR1 is GTSNPN and CDR2 is SVGIG (reference sequence). CDR3 amino acids: CAWSQQGSETQYF. The CDR3 bases are TGTGCCTGGAGTCAACAGGGAAGCGAGACCCAGTACTTC.

This clone appeared a single time. The chain uses TRBV5-5 and TRBJ1-2, with 7 bases matching TRBD1. Germline V CDR1 and CDR2: SGHKS, YYEKEE (reference sequence). The CDR3 loop spans 13 amino acids. V trimming: 0 bases; J trimming: 7 bases; junction bases outside the gene matches: 3. CDR3 bases: TGTGCCAGCAGCTTGGAGGGACAGACTGGCTACACCTTC. It is translated as CASSLEGQTGYTF.

The rearrangement joins TRBV25-1 to TRBJ2-2; 11 nucleotides align to TRBD2. V was clipped by 11 bases and J by 5 bases; unmatched bases: 7. This CDR3 has 14 residues. CDR1 and CDR2 from the germline V gene are MGHDK and SYGVNS. The CDR3 loop reads CAWWGTSGTGELFF. DNA of the CDR3: TGTGCCTGGTGGGGGACTAGCGGTACCGGGGAGCTGTTTTTT.

V is TRBV30 and J is TRBJ2-7, with 7 bases that match TRBD2. The CDR3 extends over 14 amino acids. Losses at the gene ends were 4 bases for V and 1 base for J; bases not matched to a gene: 7. Germline V gives CDR1 GTSNPN, CDR2 SVGIG (reference sequence). The chain's CDR3 is CAWTTSVASYEQYF. For the CDR3, the DNA is TGTGCCTGGACCACTAGCGTTGCTTCCTACGAGCAGTACTTC.

This clone was recorded a few times. The chain uses TRBV11-2 and TRBJ2-5, with 8 bases identical to TRBD2. The J call may be mistaken, given a closer DNA end match to TRBJ2-7. CDR3 size: 13 residues. Germline V gene lookup returns CDR1 SGHAT and CDR2 FQNNGV. The CDR3 DNA is TGTGCCAGCGGGACCGGGAGGGCATACGAGCAGTACTTC. Its protein product is CASGTGRAYEQYF.

The rearrangement joins TRBV5-1 to TRBJ1-6; D is perhaps TRBD1 (5 bases). The CDR3 has 15 residues. V lost 6 bases and J 10 bases, leaving 20 bases between the germline ends. Germline CDR1 is SGHRS and CDR2 is YFSETQ. The DNA for the CDR3 is TGCGCCAGCACCCCAGGGCCTCAGGCAGAATCACCCCTCCACTTT. This codes for CASTPGPQAESPLHF.

This clone was observed a handful of times. This sequence joins TRBV28 and TRBJ2-7; 7 bases are shared with TRBD1. CDR3 length: 14 residues. The germline V gene has CDR1 MDHEN and CDR2 SYDVKM. V lost 6 bases and J lost 3; bases outside the gene matches: 8. DNA for the CDR3: TGTGCCAGCAGCCGGACAGGTATCTACTACGAGCAGTACTTC. This encodes CASSRTGIYYEQYF.

This clone was detected once. A far larger clone is off by one base, so a read error is likely. Other DNA sequences in this specimen translate into the identical CDR3. The chain recombines TRBV12-5 with TRBJ2-3; D possibly corresponds to TRBD2 (5 bases). The CDR3 extends over 14 amino acids. Germline CDR1 LGHNT, CDR2 FRNRAP. V lost 6 bases, J lost 9 bases, and 19 bases lay in between. CDR3 sequence reads: CASGLGGQGDTQYF. In DNA, the CDR3 is TGTGCTAGTGGCCTGGGCGGGCAAGGAGACACGCAGTATTTT.

A remark on this clone: This likely traces to a read error, being one base from a far larger clone. The J gene is TRBJ2-7, the V gene TRBV5-1; D is perhaps TRBD2 (6 bases). The V end lost 0 bases, the J end lost 7 bases, and 20 bases lay between the germline ends. This CDR3 contains 16 residues. Germline loops: CDR1 SGHRS, CDR2 YFSETQ. CDR3 in DNA: TGCGCCAGCAGCTTGGTGGCGGGATCTGCTATGGGGGAGCAGTACTTC. It translates to CASSLVAGSAMGEQYF.

This clone came up a few times. The chain has TRBV18 and TRBJ2-7; 8 bases fit TRBD1. The CDR3 is 17 residues long. Trimming at V came to 1 base and at J to 1 base, leaving 9 bases not matched to a gene. The germline V gene encodes CDR1 KGHSH and CDR2 LQKENI. The CDR3 coding sequence is TGTGCCAGCTCACCACTCCAGGTCGGACAGGGATCCTACGAGCAGTACTTC. Protein product: CASSPLQVGQGSYEQYF.

V is TRBV6-6 and J is TRBJ2-7; no clear D gene. This CDR3 is built from 12 residues. V gave up 5 bases and J gave up 4 bases, with 9 bases separating them. Germline lookup yields CDR1 MNHNY and CDR2 SVGAGI (reference sequence). The CDR3 sequence: CASSPNQYEQYF. Written as DNA, the CDR3 is TGTGCCAGCAGTCCCAACCAATACGAGCAGTACTTC.

The rearrangement joins TRBV9 to TRBJ2-2; perhaps TRBD2 as D (5 bases). Trimming left V 0 bases short and J 4 bases short, with 10 bases between. In germline, CDR1 is SGDLS, CDR2 YYNGEE. The CDR3 has 15 residues. The CDR3 reads CASSVDSGITGELFF. Here the CDR3 DNA reads TGTGCCAGCAGCGTAGACAGCGGCATCACCGGGGAGCTGTTTTTT. The full variable domain, in which reference TRBV9 and TRBJ2-2 provide the parts outside the CDR3, is DSGVTQTPKHLITATGQRVTLRCSPRSGDLSVYWYQQSLDQGLQFLIQYYNGEERAKGNILERFSAQQFPDLHSELNLSSLELGDSALYFCASSVDSGITGELFFGEGSRLTVL.

This clone was detected many times. The same CDR3 arises from other DNA sequences in this sample as well. The chain combines TRBV6-4 with TRBJ2-3, with 7 bases fitting TRBD2. The CDR3 is 14 residues long. Germline V lookup: CDR1 MRHNA, CDR2 SNTAGT. V trimming: 4 bases; J trimming: 3 bases; junction bases outside the gene matches: 4. For the CDR3, the DNA is TGTGCCAGCAGTGTGTCGGGGGGTACAGATACGCAGTATTTT. Its translation: CASSVSGGTDTQYF.

The chain is built from TRBV2 and TRBJ1-5, with 9 bases aligning to TRBD1. The germline V gene has CDR1 SNHLY and CDR2 FYNNEI. This CDR3 spans 14 amino acids. Trimming removed 7 bases from V and 4 bases from J; junction bases left unmatched: 5. The CDR3 protein is CASTLDRGNQPQHF. The CDR3 DNA is TGTGCCAGCACCCTAGACAGGGGGAATCAGCCCCAGCATTTT.

CDR3 in amino acids: CASSRGQGLIQYF. The CDR3 DNA reads TGTGCCAGCAGCCGTGGACAGGGATTAATTCAGTACTTC. The rearrangement uses TRBV6-5 and TRBJ2-4; 8 bases map to TRBD1. The CDR3 has 13 amino acids. Trimming at V came to 6 bases and at J to 10 bases, leaving 8 bases not matched to a gene. From germline, CDR1 is MNHEY and CDR2 SVGAGI.